A single sample gave rise to the 15 T cell receptor beta chains below, sequenced in a study of blood T cells in healthy people across ages. Using a J-beta primer mix together with a sample-barcoded 5' primer, a second PCR was run for about 7 to 12 cycles. A single record per CDR3 protein comes from TCRdb applying MiXCR to the 5' RACE reads. The table lists roughly 1.6 million distinct CDR3 sequences, approximately 32% of them singletons, with about 11% in the top ten. Sequencing was performed on blood. These receptors were obtained from a woman in her 30s in good health.

V gene TRBV27 combines with J gene TRBJ2-3; D is tentatively TRBD1 or TRBD2 (5 bases each). The CDR3 is 16 residues long. Germline CDR1 and CDR2: MNHEY and SMNVEV (reference sequence). The V gene lost 2 bases and the J gene lost 4 bases, with 16 bases spanning the gap. The CDR3 is CASSLGTLIRADTQYF. Here the CDR3 DNA reads TGTGCCAGCAGTTTAGGGACCCTAATTCGGGCAGATACGCAGTATTTT.

This clonotype turned up a few times. V gene TRBV4-1 combines with J gene TRBJ2-7; 8 nucleotides agree with TRBD2. Germline values: CDR1 MGHRA, CDR2 YSYEKL. The CDR3 spans 17 residues. V gave up 1 base and J gave up 0 bases; unmatched junction bases: 8. CDR3 in amino acids: CASSQAWSGGPSYEQYF. CDR3 DNA: TGCGCCAGCAGCCAAGCTTGGAGCGGGGGCCCCTCCTACGAGCAGTACTTC.

About this clonotype: At one end, the junction sequence differs from germline, possibly due to a read error. The gene calls are TRBV4-1 and TRBJ2-3, with TRBD2 matching over 13 bases. CDR1 is MGHRA, CDR2 YSYEKL, per germline. The CDR3 runs 18 residues. CDR3 nucleotide sequence: TGCACCAGCAGCCAGGGTCGACTAGCGGGGGGACTCACAGATACGCAGTATTTT. Its translation is CTSSQGRLAGGLTDTQYF.

This clonotype has more than one count but fewer than ten. The rearrangement joins TRBV4-1 to TRBJ1-2; D remains ambiguous. V was cut by 1 base and J by 8 bases, with 14 bases left in between. Per the germline V gene, CDR1 is MGHRA and CDR2 is YSYEKL. The CDR3 is 14 amino acids. The CDR3 spells CASSQAMMGVGYTF. CDR3 DNA: TGCGCCAGCAGCCAAGCAATGATGGGTGTGGGCTACACCTTC.

This clonotype was recorded a few times. The chain joins TRBV5-1 to TRBJ2-7; TRBD1 matches 11 bases. V was clipped by 4 bases and J by 6 bases; unmatched bases: 6. The CDR3 consists of 14 residues. In germline, CDR1 is SGHRS, CDR2 YFSETQ. CDR3 amino acids: CASSMAGTGGEQYF. The CDR3 nucleotides are TGCGCCAGCAGCATGGCCGGGACAGGGGGCGAGCAGTACTTC. The whole variable domain, remainder taken from reference TRBV5-1 and TRBJ2-7, is KAGVTQTPRYLIKTRGQQVTLSCSPISGHRSVSWYQQTPGQGLQFLFEYFSETQRNKGNFPGRFSGRQFSNSRSEMNVSTLELGDSALYLCASSMAGTGGEQYFGPGTRLTVT.

This clonotype was found a few times. The chain couples TRBV5-1 to TRBJ2-2; D is undetermined. Germline lookup yields CDR1 SGHRS and CDR2 YFSETQ. CDR3 length equals 15 residues. Trimming took off 5 bases at V and 7 bases at J, with 18 bases between the two ends. CDR3 DNA: TGCGCCAGCAGTACTCGCGCGACCCTTAACGGGGAGCTGTTTTTT. Protein sequence: CASSTRATLNGELFF.

The sample holds many counts of this clonotype. The chain employs TRBV20-1 and TRBJ2-7; tentatively, D is TRBD2 (6 bases). The CDR3 consists of 12 residues. Germline loops: CDR1 DFQATT, CDR2 SNEGSKA (reference sequence). The V end was cut by 6 bases, the J end by 0 bases, with 9 bases between. The CDR3 loop reads CSAPRGSYEQYF. In nucleotides, the CDR3 is TGCAGTGCCCCGCGGGGCTCCTACGAGCAGTACTTC.

This clonotype was observed a few times. The chain employs TRBV27 and TRBJ2-5, with D hard to call. The J call is in doubt because the DNA end fits TRBJ2-7 better. The CDR3 covers 9 residues. Germline-derived CDR1 and CDR2 are MNHEY and SMNVEV (reference sequence). CDR3 residues: CATTSEQYF. The CDR3 nucleotides read TGTGCCACTACCTCCGAGCAGTACTTC.

The sample holds a few counts of this clonotype. The CDR3 region is CASRHTGQLNQPQHF. In DNA form, the CDR3 reads TGTGCCAGCAGGCATACGGGACAGCTAAATCAGCCCCAGCATTTT. The chain has TRBV6-1 and TRBJ1-5; the match to TRBD1 covers 7 bases. Germline lookup yields CDR1 MNHNS and CDR2 SASEGT. CDR3 size: 15 residues. With 6 bases clipped from V and 4 bases from J, the junction kept 9 bases outside the gene matches.

The V call is TRBV7-3, the J call TRBJ2-1; D not certain. Germline V gives CDR1 SGHTA, CDR2 FQGTGA. Between the trimmed V and J ends, which lost 6 bases and 0 bases, there was a span of 12 bases. The CDR3 is 15 amino acids. The chain's CDR3 is CASSKERSSYNEQFF. The CDR3 DNA reads as TGTGCCAGCAGTAAAGAGAGGAGCTCCTACAATGAGCAGTTCTTC.

This clonotype appeared a few times. The chain joins TRBV6-2 or TRBV6-3 to TRBJ2-7, with D perhaps matching TRBD2 (5 bases). The germline CDR1 and CDR2 sequences are MNHEY and SVGEGT. The germline V and J ends were trimmed by 2 bases and 4 bases, with 6 bases remaining between them. The CDR3 runs to 12 residues. For the CDR3, the DNA is TGTGCCAGCAGTTACCCGGGATACGAGCAGTACTTC. As protein: CASSYPGYEQYF.

V usage is TRBV13 and J usage is TRBJ2-2, with TRBD2 as a possible D gene (5 bases). CDR1 and CDR2 from the germline V gene are PRHDT and FYEKMQ (reference sequence). Between the trimmed V and J ends, which lost 5 bases and 5 bases, there was a span of 18 bases. This CDR3 has 16 residues. CDR3 in amino acids: CASSQRYGSRTGELFF. The DNA of the CDR3 is TGTGCCAGCAGCCAGCGGTATGGGTCCAGGACCGGGGAGCTGTTTTTT.

This clonotype was seen at least ten times. V gene TRBV10-3 combines with J gene TRBJ1-2, with D unresolved. This CDR3 has 11 residues. CDR1 and CDR2 from the germline V gene are ENHRY and SYGVKD. Trimming removed 1 base at V and 8 bases at J, with 5 bases between. The CDR3 DNA reads as TGTGCCATCAGTGAGTTGGGAGGCTACACCTTC. Translation: CAISELGGYTF.

Regarding this clonotype: Just one base apart from a much larger clone, this may be a read error. The V and J genes are TRBV2 and TRBJ1-2; 7 positions match TRBD1. Germline values: CDR1 SNHLY, CDR2 FYNNEI. The CDR3 consists of 17 residues. CDR3 nucleotides: TGTGCCAGCACAAAACTCGAACAGGGGTCCTCGTCCTATGGCTGCACCTTC. It is translated as CASTKLEQGSSSYGCTF.

The chain couples TRBV4-2 to TRBJ2-5; TRBD2 matches 7 bases. This CDR3 has 15 residues. V gave up 1 base and J gave up 5 bases; unmatched junction bases: 7. Germline V gene sequence: CDR1 LGHNA, CDR2 YNFKEQ. The CDR3, as DNA: TGTGCCAGCAGCCAAGTGGGGGGGGGAACGGAGACCCAGTACTTC. Translating gives CASSQVGGGTETQYF.